A selection of T cell receptor beta chains follows, all from one sample in a study of T cell repertoires in cytomegalovirus infection. TCRdb reprocessed the reads via MiXCR and lists one record per CDR3 protein. The sample has more than 140,000 distinct CDR3 sequences, under 8.5% seen once. The source material was PBMCs. The receptors derive from a human donor in good health (CMV status not recorded). Some clones in this sample may be carry-over from other donors' samples. Both conserved end residues are part of each CDR3. Each record gives: clone size, D gene, J gene, V gene, CDR3 DNA, CDR3 protein. The D gene is left open where the match is weak. Clone sizes are given selectively: once, few, many, or a class where the clone is expanded.

abundance: few
d_gene: -
j_gene: TRBJ1-2
v_gene: TRBV19
CDR3nt: TGTGCCAGTAGTATGCTGGGGGATGGCTACACCTTC
CDR3aa: CASSMLGDGYTF

abundance: few
d_gene: -
j_gene: TRBJ1-2
v_gene: TRBV12-3/TRBV12-4
CDR3nt: TGTGCCAGCAGTTTAGGGGAGTACTACACCTTC
CDR3aa: CASSLGEYYTF

abundance: many
d_gene: TRBD1
j_gene: TRBJ1-6
v_gene: TRBV7-9
CDR3nt: TGTGCCAGCAGCTTAGCGTCCAGGGGGGCAGTTTCACCCCTCCACTTT
CDR3aa: CASSLASRGAVSPLHF

abundance: many
d_gene: -
j_gene: TRBJ1-2
v_gene: TRBV29-1
CDR3nt: TGCAGCGGTCTGACCGGACGGCCAAACTATGGCTACACCTTC
CDR3aa: CSGLTGRPNYGYTF

abundance: many
d_gene: -
j_gene: TRBJ1-1
v_gene: TRBV7-2
CDR3nt: TGTGCCAGCAGCCGGACGGGGGTAAACACTGAAGCTTTCTTT
CDR3aa: CASSRTGVNTEAFF

abundance: many
d_gene: -
j_gene: TRBJ1-4
v_gene: TRBV7-7
CDR3nt: TGTGCTAGCAGCCCTGGGAGGGGTAATGAAAAACTGTTTTTT
CDR3aa: CASSPGRGNEKLFF

abundance: -
d_gene: -
j_gene: TRBJ1-1
v_gene: TRBV29-1
CDR3nt: TGCAGCGTTGAACCCCGAAGTGTGAACACTGAAGCTTTCTTT
CDR3aa: CSVEPRSVNTEAFF

abundance: many
d_gene: -
j_gene: TRBJ2-7
v_gene: TRBV7-3
CDR3nt: TGTGCCAGCAGCTCCCAGGGGGGCCCATCCTACGAGCAGTACTTC
CDR3aa: CASSSQGGPSYEQYF

abundance: many
d_gene: -
j_gene: TRBJ2-2
v_gene: TRBV7-2
CDR3nt: TGTGCCAGCAGCTTAGAGTGGGCAGACACCGGGGAGCTGTTTTTT
CDR3aa: CASSLEWADTGELFF

abundance: many
d_gene: TRBD2
j_gene: TRBJ2-2
v_gene: TRBV11-2
CDR3nt: TGTGCCAGCAGCTTAAGAGCGGGGGGCTCGTACACCGGGGAGCTGTTTTTT
CDR3aa: CASSLRAGGSYTGELFF

abundance: -
d_gene: TRBD2
j_gene: TRBJ2-1
v_gene: TRBV4-1
CDR3nt: TGCGCCAGCGGCCGGGGGGGTCGGTACAATGAGCAGTTCTTC
CDR3aa: CASGRGGRYNEQFF

abundance: many
d_gene: -
j_gene: TRBJ1-1
v_gene: TRBV30
CDR3nt: TGTGCCTGGAGTGATTCAGGGTACACTGAAGCTTTCTTT
CDR3aa: CAWSDSGYTEAFF

abundance: many
d_gene: TRBD1
j_gene: TRBJ1-1
v_gene: TRBV6-1
CDR3nt: TGTGCCAGCATGGAGTGGGACAGGGCAGGTGAAGCTTTCTTT
CDR3aa: CASMEWDRAGEAFF

abundance: few
d_gene: -
j_gene: TRBJ2-3
v_gene: TRBV28
CDR3nt: TGTGCCAGCATGCCACCCGGGGCAGATACGCAGTATTTT
CDR3aa: CASMPPGADTQYF

abundance: many
d_gene: -
j_gene: TRBJ1-5
v_gene: TRBV7-6
CDR3nt: TGTGCCAGCAGCTTAGAAGGGGCTCCCGGTGGGAGCAATCAGCCCCAGCATTTT
CDR3aa: CASSLEGAPGGSNQPQHF

abundance: many
d_gene: -
j_gene: TRBJ1-1
v_gene: TRBV7-2
CDR3nt: TGTGCCAGCAGCCTCAGCATGGGTAACACTGAAGCTTTCTTT
CDR3aa: CASSLSMGNTEAFF

abundance: many
d_gene: -
j_gene: TRBJ2-5
v_gene: TRBV29-1
CDR3nt: TGCAGCGTTGGTGGCGCCGTGGGGACCCAGTACTTC
CDR3aa: CSVGGAVGTQYF

abundance: many
d_gene: TRBD2
j_gene: TRBJ2-1
v_gene: TRBV6-2/TRBV6-3
CDR3nt: TGTGCCAGCAGTTATGGAGAGCGGGGGGCCAACAATGAGCAGTTCTTC
CDR3aa: CASSYGERGANNEQFF

abundance: medium-sized
d_gene: TRBD2
j_gene: TRBJ2-1
v_gene: TRBV7-8
CDR3nt: TGTGCCAGCAGTTGGACTAGCGGGGGGGGCTACTACAATGAGCAGTTCTTC
CDR3aa: CASSWTSGGGYYNEQFF

abundance: many
d_gene: -
j_gene: TRBJ1-2
v_gene: TRBV7-2
CDR3nt: TGTGCCAGCAGCCCGACGGTAGCTAACTATGGCTACACCTTC
CDR3aa: CASSPTVANYGYTF

abundance: many
d_gene: -
j_gene: TRBJ1-5
v_gene: TRBV6-6
CDR3nt: TGTGCCAGCAGCGAGACAGCCCGGCCCCAGCATTTT
CDR3aa: CASSETARPQHF

abundance: many
d_gene: -
j_gene: TRBJ2-3
v_gene: TRBV4-2
CDR3nt: TGTGCCAGCAGCCAAGACGTCCCCCACACAGATACGCAGTATTTT
CDR3aa: CASSQDVPHTDTQYF

abundance: few
d_gene: -
j_gene: TRBJ2-4
v_gene: TRBV29-1
CDR3nt: TGCAGCGTTGAAATGGACGGAAACATTCAGTACTTC
CDR3aa: CSVEMDGNIQYF

abundance: many
d_gene: -
j_gene: TRBJ1-2
v_gene: TRBV6-2/TRBV6-3
CDR3nt: TGTGCCAGCACCCCCACAGGGCCTTATGGCTACACCTTC
CDR3aa: CASTPTGPYGYTF

abundance: many
d_gene: -
j_gene: TRBJ2-7
v_gene: TRBV7-2
CDR3nt: TGTGCCAGCAGCTTAGAGCTAGGCCATTACGAGCAGTACTTC
CDR3aa: CASSLELGHYEQYF

abundance: -
d_gene: TRBD1
j_gene: TRBJ2-5
v_gene: TRBV14
CDR3nt: TGTGCCAGCAGTAAGGGCCGGACAGGCCTCCAAGAGACCCAGTACTTC
CDR3aa: CASSKGRTGLQETQYF

abundance: many
d_gene: -
j_gene: TRBJ1-6
v_gene: TRBV19
CDR3nt: TGTGCCAGCCGAAATTGGAATTCACCCCTCCACTTT
CDR3aa: CASRNWNSPLHF

abundance: -
d_gene: -
j_gene: TRBJ2-7
v_gene: TRBV7-9
CDR3nt: TGTGCCAGCAGCCCCAGACGGCTCCCGGGGGAGCAGTACTTC
CDR3aa: CASSPRRLPGEQYF

abundance: many
d_gene: TRBD2
j_gene: TRBJ2-1
v_gene: TRBV20-1
CDR3nt: TGCAGTGTCTCGGGAGGGCCTCTTAATGAGCAGTTCTTC
CDR3aa: CSVSGGPLNEQFF

abundance: many
d_gene: -
j_gene: TRBJ2-6
v_gene: TRBV5-8
CDR3nt: TGTGCCAGCAGCTTTGGCCAGGGGTCCCGTTCTGGGGCCAACGTCCTGACTTTC
CDR3aa: CASSFGQGSRSGANVLTF

abundance: many
d_gene: -
j_gene: TRBJ1-1
v_gene: TRBV7-2
CDR3nt: TGTGCCAGCAGCTTAGTTCGCACTGAAGCTTTCTTT
CDR3aa: CASSLVRTEAFF

abundance: many
d_gene: TRBD1
j_gene: TRBJ1-6
v_gene: TRBV4-1
CDR3nt: TGCGCCAGCAGCCAAGAAGGGGGCGGTAATTCACCCCTCCACTTT
CDR3aa: CASSQEGGGNSPLHF

abundance: many
d_gene: -
j_gene: TRBJ2-2
v_gene: TRBV20-1
CDR3nt: TGCAGTGTTCAGGGGTCCGCGAACACCGGGGAGCTGTTTTTT
CDR3aa: CSVQGSANTGELFF

abundance: many
d_gene: -
j_gene: TRBJ2-1
v_gene: TRBV19
CDR3nt: TGTGCCAGCAACTCCGGGACTCTTGACAATGAGCAGTTCTTC
CDR3aa: CASNSGTLDNEQFF

abundance: few
d_gene: -
j_gene: TRBJ2-3
v_gene: TRBV29-1
CDR3nt: TGCAGCGTTGAAGGTCCCAGGGCCACAGATACGCAGTATTTT
CDR3aa: CSVEGPRATDTQYF

abundance: many
d_gene: TRBD1
j_gene: TRBJ1-5
v_gene: TRBV20-1
CDR3nt: TGCAGTGCTAGGAGGGGGCCGGTGAGAGATCAGCCCCAGCATTTT
CDR3aa: CSARRGPVRDQPQHF

abundance: many
d_gene: -
j_gene: TRBJ1-2
v_gene: TRBV18
CDR3nt: TGTGCCAGCTCACCCAATCCACTTGGGGGAAAGCTTAACTATGGCTACACCTTC
CDR3aa: CASSPNPLGGKLNYGYTF

abundance: -
d_gene: -
j_gene: TRBJ1-1
v_gene: TRBV20-1
CDR3nt: TGCAGTGCCCTACGGAGGGGGGCTATTACACCTGAAGCTTTCTTT
CDR3aa: CSALRRGAITPEAFF

abundance: many
d_gene: -
j_gene: TRBJ2-7
v_gene: TRBV5-1
CDR3nt: TGCGCCAGCAGCTCCGGACACCTCTACGAGCAGTACTTC
CDR3aa: CASSSGHLYEQYF

abundance: many
d_gene: -
j_gene: TRBJ1-3
v_gene: TRBV7-2
CDR3nt: TGTGCCAGCAGCTCGCTTGTACTGCGCCCTGGAAACACCATATATTTT
CDR3aa: CASSSLVLRPGNTIYF

abundance: many
d_gene: TRBD2
j_gene: TRBJ2-3
v_gene: TRBV5-4
CDR3nt: TGTGCCAGCAGCTTGAGGAGCGGGGGGGATCGCACAGATACGCAGTATTTT
CDR3aa: CASSLRSGGDRTDTQYF

abundance: many
d_gene: -
j_gene: TRBJ2-5
v_gene: TRBV4-1
CDR3nt: TGCGCCAGCAGCCAAGACGGGCTCTGGGAGGAGACCCAGTACTTC
CDR3aa: CASSQDGLWEETQYF